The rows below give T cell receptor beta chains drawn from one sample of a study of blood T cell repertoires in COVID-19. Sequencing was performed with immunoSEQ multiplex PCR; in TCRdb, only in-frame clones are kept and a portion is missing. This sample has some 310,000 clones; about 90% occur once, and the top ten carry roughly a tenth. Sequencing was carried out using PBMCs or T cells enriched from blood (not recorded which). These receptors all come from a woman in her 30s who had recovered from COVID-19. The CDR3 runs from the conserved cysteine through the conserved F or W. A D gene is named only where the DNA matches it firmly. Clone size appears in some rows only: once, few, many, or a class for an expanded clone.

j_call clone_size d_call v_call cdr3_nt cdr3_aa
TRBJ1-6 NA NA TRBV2 TGTGCCAGCAGAGTAAACAGGGTTGGTGATTCACCCCTCCACTTT CASRVNRVGDSPLHF
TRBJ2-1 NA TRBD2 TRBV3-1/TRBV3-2 TGTGCCAGCAGCCTTGAAAATCGGACTAGCGGGGGAGATGAGCAGTTCTTC CASSLENRTSGGDEQFF
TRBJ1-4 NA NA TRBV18 TGTGCCAGCTCACCACCGTTACAGTTCAATGAAAAACTGTTTTTT CASSPPLQFNEKLFF
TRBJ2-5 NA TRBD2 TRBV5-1 TGCGCCAGCAGCTTGATGACTAGCGGAGAGACCCAGTACTTC CASSLMTSGETQYF
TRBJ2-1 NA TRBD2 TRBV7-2 TGTGCCAGCAGCTTTAATTGGGCTAGCGGCTACAATGAGCAGTTCTTC CASSFNWASGYNEQFF
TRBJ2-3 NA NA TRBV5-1 TGCGCCAGCAGCCCTCGACAGGGCACAGATACGCAGTATTTT CASSPRQGTDTQYF
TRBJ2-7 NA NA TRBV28 TGTGCCATCCGTCCCCGGAGATCCTACGAGCAGTACTTC CAIRPRRSYEQYF
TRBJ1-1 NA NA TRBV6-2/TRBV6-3 TGTGCCAGCAGTTATCGAGGAGGGAACACTGAAGCTTTCTTT CASSYRGGNTEAFF
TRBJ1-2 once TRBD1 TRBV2 TGTGCCAGCAGTGAGCCGGGACAGGGGCCAGACTATGGCTACACCTTC CASSEPGQGPDYGYTF
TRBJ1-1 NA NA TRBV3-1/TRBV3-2 TGTGCCAGCAGCCAAGAGGGCAGGGGAGAAGCTTTCTTT CASSQEGRGEAFF
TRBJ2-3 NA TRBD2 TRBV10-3 TGTGCCATCGAGGATAGTCTAGCGGGAGGAGGGAGCACAGATACGCAGTATTTT CAIEDSLAGGGSTDTQYF
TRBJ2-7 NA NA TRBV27 TGTGCCAGCAGTTCGTATCGTTGGGGGCGATACGAGCAGTACTTC CASSSYRWGRYEQYF
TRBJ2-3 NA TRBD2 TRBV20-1 TGCAGTGCTAGTCCCCTAGCGGGCGCCTCCGGAGATACGCAGTATTTT CSASPLAGASGDTQYF
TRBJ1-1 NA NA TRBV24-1 TGTGCCACCAGTGACCTCACAGGGGAAGCTTTCTTT CATSDLTGEAFF
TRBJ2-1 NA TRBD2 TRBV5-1 TGCGCCAGCAGCCCGACTAGCGGGAGGGTTAATTCCTACAATGAGCAGTTCTTC CASSPTSGRVNSYNEQFF
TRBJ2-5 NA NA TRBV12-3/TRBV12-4 TGTGCCAGCACTACAGGGATCCAAGAGACCCAGTACTTC CASTTGIQETQYF
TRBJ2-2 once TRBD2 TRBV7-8 TGTGCCAGCAGCCCTCCCGGGACTAGCGGGCCATCGAACACCGGGGAGCTGTTTTTT CASSPPGTSGPSNTGELFF
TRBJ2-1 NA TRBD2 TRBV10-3 TGTGCCATCTCCATCGGGGGGGTCTCCTACAATGAGCAGTTCTTC CAISIGGVSYNEQFF
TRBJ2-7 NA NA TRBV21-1 TGTGCCAGCAGCAAAGGAGATAGCGGGAGGGCCAGTAACGAGCAGTACTTC CASSKGDSGRASNEQYF
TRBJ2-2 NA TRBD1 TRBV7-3 TGTGCCAGCAGCTTCGGCCGGACAGGGCCCCACACCGGGGAGCTGTTTTTT CASSFGRTGPHTGELFF
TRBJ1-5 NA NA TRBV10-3 TGTGCCATCAGTGAGGTACTAAGCAATCAGCCCCAGCATTTT CAISEVLSNQPQHF
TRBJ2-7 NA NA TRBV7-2 TGTGCCAGCAGCTTAGCGGGTTGGAGTGAGCAGTACTTC CASSLAGWSEQYF
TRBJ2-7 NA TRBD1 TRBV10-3 TGTGCCATCAGTTATGACCGGGACAGGGGCTTTTTGTGGTACGAGCAGTACTTC CAISYDRDRGFLWYEQYF
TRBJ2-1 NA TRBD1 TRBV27 TGTGCCAGCAGTTTCCAAGGGGGCTATAATGAGCAGTTCTTC CASSFQGGYNEQFF
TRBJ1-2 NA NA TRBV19 TGTGCCAGTAGTCCGGGGTTTTTCTATGGCTACACCTTC CASSPGFFYGYTF